This T cell receptor beta chain emerged from a study of blood T cell repertoires in COVID-19. Study-level background: The samples span acute and convalescent COVID-19 from the United States, Italy and Spain. T cells, B-cell-depleted T cells, or PBMCs provided the cDNA or gDNA that served as material.

This clone was recorded once. Original data processing: Cell counts per sample came from amplifying reference gene primers. Generated by immunoSEQ multiplex PCR, the TCRdb table keeps only in-frame clones and is missing some. The V and J calls and clone size were taken over from that table, and D and trimming were inferred from the DNA. The data contain around 39,000 clones, about 87% of them singletons. CDR1 KGHSH and CDR2 LQKENI come from the germline V gene. V was shortened by 2 bases and J by 4 bases, with 14 bases between the two germline ends. This CDR3 region has 15 residues. This chain connects TRBV18 to TRBJ1-1, with D perhaps matching TRBD1 (5 bases). This sequence originates from a human donor in a cohort sampled during active COVID-19. Sequencing used peripheral blood. The CDR3 bases are TGTGCCAGCTCACCATCGGGGGGGATAAGCACTGAAGCTTTCTTT. The encoded protein is CASSPSGGISTEAFF.